The rows below give T cell receptor beta chains drawn from one sample of a study of early T cells in non-severe SARS-CoV-2 infection. MiXCR, run by TCRdb on the 5' RACE reads, gives a single entry per CDR3 protein. The sample holds around 37,000 distinct CDR3 sequences, approximately 10% seen once. Source material: whole blood. These receptors all come from an adult who was a healthcare worker with PCR-confirmed SARS-CoV-2 infection or an uninfected control (not recorded which). The CDR3 runs from the conserved cysteine through the conserved F or W. A D gene is named only where the DNA matches it firmly. A clone size is listed for some rows: how often the clone was seen (once, few, many), or a class if it is expanded.

j_gene: TRBJ2-3; d_gene: NA; v_gene: TRBV5-1; abundance: many; CDR3nt: TGCGCCAGCAGCTTGGTTATGACTGATACGCAGTATTTT; CDR3aa: CASSLVMTDTQYF
j_gene: TRBJ1-5; d_gene: NA; v_gene: TRBV29-1; abundance: NA; CDR3nt: TGCAGCGTTTTGTCCTCAAAGGGACAGCCCCAGCATTTT; CDR3aa: CSVLSSKGQPQHF
j_gene: TRBJ1-1; d_gene: NA; v_gene: TRBV7-8; abundance: many; CDR3nt: TGTGCCAGCAGCCTACAGGGTCTCACTGAAGCTTTCTTT; CDR3aa: CASSLQGLTEAFF
j_gene: TRBJ2-2; d_gene: TRBD1; v_gene: TRBV5-1; abundance: many; CDR3nt: TGCGCCAGCGACTCATCGACGAGGGGGCTAGGTAGCGGGGAGCTGTTTTTT; CDR3aa: CASDSSTRGLGSGELFF
j_gene: TRBJ2-1; d_gene: TRBD2; v_gene: TRBV6-5; abundance: many; CDR3nt: TGTGCCAGCAGTTTAAGTAGCGGGCTAACTTACAATGAGCAGTTCTTC; CDR3aa: CASSLSSGLTYNEQFF
j_gene: TRBJ1-4; d_gene: NA; v_gene: TRBV20-1; abundance: many; CDR3nt: TGCAGTGCTAGTAGGGGAAAACTGTTTTTT; CDR3aa: CSASRGKLFF
j_gene: TRBJ2-7; d_gene: NA; v_gene: TRBV5-6; abundance: many; CDR3nt: TGTGCCAGCAGCTTGGTGGGTGTGGACGAGCAGTACTTC; CDR3aa: CASSLVGVDEQYF
j_gene: TRBJ2-2; d_gene: TRBD1; v_gene: TRBV19; abundance: NA; CDR3nt: TGTGCCAGTGGTGGACAGGGGAACACCGGGGAGCTGTTTTTT; CDR3aa: CASGGQGNTGELFF
j_gene: TRBJ1-1; d_gene: NA; v_gene: TRBV7-9; abundance: many; CDR3nt: TGTGCCAGCAGGCTGACAGCGAACACTGAAGCTTTCTTT; CDR3aa: CASRLTANTEAFF
j_gene: TRBJ1-3; d_gene: NA; v_gene: TRBV20-1; abundance: many; CDR3nt: TGCAGTGCTACGCAGGGAGGAGGCTCTGAAAACACCATATATTTT; CDR3aa: CSATQGGGSENTIYF
j_gene: TRBJ2-3; d_gene: NA; v_gene: TRBV3-1; abundance: many; CDR3nt: TGTGCCAGCAGCTCTGGGCCTAGCACAGATACGCAGTATTTT; CDR3aa: CASSSGPSTDTQYF
j_gene: TRBJ2-7; d_gene: NA; v_gene: TRBV6-7; abundance: many; CDR3nt: TGTGCCAGCAGTTACTCAGCTCCCCTCGAGCAGTACTTC; CDR3aa: CASSYSAPLEQYF
j_gene: TRBJ1-3; d_gene: NA; v_gene: TRBV6-5; abundance: many; CDR3nt: TGTGCCAGCCTCCACTCCTCTGGAAACACCATATATTTT; CDR3aa: CASLHSSGNTIYF